Following are 31 T cell receptor beta chains from one sample sequenced in a study of blood T cell repertoires in COVID-19 (dated by TCRdb to the early 2020s). The library was produced with the immunoSEQ multiplex PCR assay. TCRdb took this table from immuneACCESS and kept in-frame rearrangements with V and J called. Such tables lack part of the clones; where checked against another copy, unresolved V genes explain under half of the gap, and the rest is unexplained. The sample table shows about 150,000 clones, and 80% to 90% are seen once. Clones ranked in the top ten supply approximately 3.5% of the sample. Sequencing was carried out using peripheral blood. The receptors originated from an older man with acute or convalescent COVID-19.

The chain recombines TRBV29-1 with TRBJ2-1, with D possibly matching TRBD1 (5 bases). The CDR3 is 14 residues long. Germline CDR1 is SQVTM and CDR2 is ANQGSEA. The ends were cut back, 5 bases at V and 7 bases at J, with 18 bases in the middle. The CDR3 region is CSVKGHQSLNEQFF. CDR3 bases: TGCAGCGTTAAAGGACACCAAAGCTTGAATGAGCAGTTCTTC.

The CDR3 DNA follows: TGTGCCAGCACCCCGGACTTCTATAGCAATCAGCCCCAGCATTTT. It encodes CASTPDFYSNQPQHF. J is TRBJ1-5 and V is TRBV6-2 or TRBV6-3, with unresolved D. V was trimmed by 7 bases and J by 0 bases, leaving 13 bases between them. CDR1 MNHEY and CDR2 SVGEGT come from the germline V gene. The CDR3 is 15 residues long.

V gene TRBV9 combines with J gene TRBJ2-7; D perhaps matches TRBD1 (5 bases). Per the germline V gene, CDR1 is SGDLS and CDR2 is YYNGEE. Trimming took off 3 bases at V and 3 bases at J, with 10 bases between the two ends. This CDR3 has 13 residues. Written as DNA, the CDR3 is TGTGCCAGCAGCGAGGGGAATCACTACGAGCAGTACTTC. This codes for CASSEGNHYEQYF.

The rearrangement links TRBV28 to TRBJ1-1, with a tentative D call TRBD1 (6 bases). V gave up 4 bases and J gave up 0 bases, with 9 bases separating them. The germline V gene has CDR1 MDHEN and CDR2 SYDVKM. The CDR3 has 14 amino acids. The CDR3 coding sequence is TGTGCCAGCAGTTCGGGACATCTGAACACTGAAGCTTTCTTT. Protein product: CASSSGHLNTEAFF.

There are a few counts of this clone. The chain uses TRBV7-2 and TRBJ1-6, with D perhaps matching TRBD1 (5 bases). Trimming removed 5 bases at V and 10 bases at J, with 15 bases between. The CDR3 spans 14 residues. Germline-derived CDR1 and CDR2 are SGHTA and FQGNSA. For the CDR3, the DNA is TGTGCCAGCAGCCAAGATGGGGGGAGGTCACCCCTCCACTTT. This encodes CASSQDGGRSPLHF. Looking up the rest from reference TRBV7-2 and TRBJ1-6 gives the full variable domain: GAGVSQSPSNKVTEKGKDVELRCDPISGHTALYWYRQSLGQGLEFLIYFQGNSAPDKSGLPSDRFSAERTGGSVSTLTIQRTQQEDSAVYLCASSQDGGRSPLHFGNGTRLTVT.

DNA of the CDR3: TGTGCTAGTGGTTTGGTACCCCCAGGGGGCACAGATACGCAGTATTTT. This sequence encodes CASGLVPPGGTDTQYF. V usage is TRBV12-5 and J usage is TRBJ2-3; possible D gene TRBD1, 6 bases. CDR1 and CDR2 from the germline V gene are LGHNT and FRNRAP. This CDR3 is built from 16 residues. V was clipped by 0 bases and J by 1 base, with 11 bases between them.

This clone appeared once. This chain connects TRBV3-1 (or the pseudogene TRBV3-2) to TRBJ2-1; TRBD1 agrees at 9 bases. CDR1 and CDR2 (germline): LGHDT, YNNKEL (reference sequence). V shed 2 bases and J 12 bases; nucleotides not matched to a gene: 2. This CDR3 contains 12 residues. The CDR3 region has the DNA TGTGCCAGCAGCCAACGGACAGGGGTGCAGTTCTTC. Its protein product is CASSQRTGVQFF.

V gene TRBV9 combines with J gene TRBJ2-3, with 7 positions matching TRBD1. Looked up from germline, CDR1 is SGDLS and CDR2 is YYNGEE. Trimming cost V 2 bases and J 5 bases; bases outside gene matches: 5. The CDR3 contains 14 residues. The chain's CDR3 is CASSVTGVVDTQYF. DNA of the CDR3: TGTGCCAGCAGCGTCACAGGGGTTGTAGATACGCAGTATTTT.

V gene TRBV14 combines with J gene TRBJ1-1; 7 nucleotides match TRBD1. Germline lookup yields CDR1 SGHDN and CDR2 FVKESK. The CDR3 has 13 residues. Trimming removed 5 bases from V and 5 bases from J; junction bases left unmatched: 5. CDR3 bases: TGTGCCAGCAGCGCTACAGGGGTGACTGAAGCTTTCTTT. Protein: CASSATGVTEAFF.

The V call is TRBV7-2, the J call TRBJ1-6; a weak D match, TRBD1 (5 bases). The CDR3 consists of 15 residues. The V end was cut by 4 bases, the J end by 7 bases, with 14 bases between. CDR1 is SGHTA, CDR2 FQGNSA, per germline. CDR3 sequence reads: CASSSSTVRNSPLHF. CDR3 DNA sequence: TGTGCCAGCAGCTCCTCGACAGTAAGAAATTCACCCCTCCACTTT. Using reference TRBV7-2 and TRBJ1-6 for the parts outside the CDR3, the full variable domain is GAGVSQSPSNKVTEKGKDVELRCDPISGHTALYWYRQSLGQGLEFLIYFQGNSAPDKSGLPSDRFSAERTGGSVSTLTIQRTQQEDSAVYLCASSSSTVRNSPLHFGNGTRLTVT.

The chain recombines TRBV6-2 or TRBV6-3 with TRBJ2-2; D is unclear. This CDR3 is 12 amino acids long. Trimming took 2 bases from V and 8 from J, leaving 6 bases between them. The V gene's germline CDR1 is MNHEY and CDR2 SVGEGT. The CDR3 DNA reads as TGTGCCAGCAGTTACCCCAGGGGGGAGCTGTTTTTT. As protein: CASSYPRGELFF.

The chain links TRBV28 to TRBJ1-1; D call uncertain. Trimming cost V 10 bases and J 5 bases, with 20 bases left between them. The CDR3 consists of 14 residues. Germline CDR1 and CDR2: MDHEN and SYDVKM. Here the CDR3 DNA reads TGTGCCATATCCCGTCCGGGGTGGGGAACTGAAGCTTTCTTT. It translates to CAISRPGWGTEAFF.

The chain links TRBV29-1 to TRBJ2-7; TRBD2 matches at 8 bases. Germline V gives CDR1 SQVTM, CDR2 ANQGSEA. The CDR3 consists of 13 residues. V was clipped by 5 bases and J by 0 bases; unmatched bases: 3. In nucleotides, the CDR3 is TGCAGCGTTTCCGGGACTAGCTCCTACGAGCAGTACTTC. It codes for CSVSGTSSYEQYF.

V usage is TRBV19 and J usage is TRBJ2-7, with D possibly TRBD1 on 6 matching bases. Germline lookup yields CDR1 LNHDA and CDR2 SQIVND (reference sequence). CDR3 length: 16 residues. With 0 bases removed from V and 6 bases from J, the gap between germline ends came to 18 bases. The CDR3 is CASSIERGSGGSEQYF. CDR3 DNA: TGTGCCAGTAGTATAGAAAGGGGGTCCGGTGGGAGCGAGCAGTACTTC.

CDR3 coding DNA: TGCAGCGTTGAACTAGCGGGAGAGGCCGAAACCTACGAGCAGTACTTC. This sequence encodes CSVELAGEAETYEQYF. The chain links TRBV29-1 to TRBJ2-7; TRBD2 aligns across 10 bases. CDR1 and CDR2 from the germline V gene are SQVTM and ANQGSEA. This CDR3 is built from 16 residues. V gave up 2 bases and J gave up 2 bases; unmatched junction bases: 9.

This clone occurred once. The CDR3 is CASSLGLLYEQYF. CDR3 nucleotides: TGTGCCAGCAGCCTAGGACTCCTCTACGAGCAGTACTTC. The chain has TRBV5-5 and TRBJ2-7; possibly TRBD2 for D (5 bases). The CDR3 extends over 13 amino acids. The germline V gene encodes CDR1 SGHKS and CDR2 YYEKEE (reference sequence). V gave up 4 bases and J gave up 3 bases, with 11 bases separating them.

In regard to this clone: A read error may produce the germline difference seen at one junction end. The chain links TRBV7-7 to TRBJ2-1, with 10 bases lining up with TRBD2. CDR1 and CDR2 (germline): SSHAT, FNYEAQ (reference sequence). The CDR3 extends over 15 amino acids. Written as DNA, the CDR3 is TGTGCTAGCAGCTTAGGTCTAGCGGGAGTAAATGAGCAGTTCTTC. Encoded protein: CASSLGLAGVNEQFF.

The gene calls are TRBV7-2 and TRBJ2-5; 8 bases agree with TRBD2. Germline V gives CDR1 SGHTA, CDR2 FQGNSA. CDR3 size: 17 residues. J was trimmed by 1 base and V by 2 bases; bases with no gene match: 9. The chain's CDR3 is CASSLNTPSGGQETQYF. CDR3 bases: TGTGCCAGCAGCTTAAATACCCCGAGCGGGGGCCAAGAGACCCAGTACTTC.

The chain recombines TRBV28 with TRBJ1-2; D is uncertain. Germline-derived CDR1 and CDR2 are MDHEN and SYDVKM. Trimming removed 2 bases at V and 1 base at J, with 5 bases between. The CDR3 spans 13 residues. The CDR3 nucleotides are TGTGCCAGCAGTTTAAGAGTTAACTATGGCTACACCTTC. It yields the protein CASSLRVNYGYTF.

This clone appeared a single time. This sequence joins TRBV10-3 and TRBJ2-1; tentatively, D is TRBD1 (5 bases). CDR3 size: 14 residues. From germline, CDR1 is ENHRY and CDR2 SYGVKD. With 0 bases removed from V and 9 bases from J, the gap between germline ends came to 12 bases. Here the CDR3 DNA reads TGTGCCATCAGTGAGTCTGTCCTCAGGGCTGAGCAGTTCTTC. The encoded protein is CAISESVLRAEQFF.

The chain uses TRBV6-1 and TRBJ1-4; D perhaps matches TRBD1 (5 bases). Trimming removed 2 bases from V and 0 bases from J, with 10 bases in between. This CDR3 contains 16 residues. Germline CDR1 MNHNS, CDR2 SASEGT. CDR3 protein: CASSEHGGATNEKLFF. The CDR3 DNA reads as TGTGCCAGCAGTGAACACGGGGGTGCAACTAATGAAAAACTGTTTTTT.

The chain uses TRBV9 and TRBJ2-1, with 8 positions matching TRBD2. Per germline, CDR1 SGDLS and CDR2 YYNGEE. The CDR3 loop spans 17 amino acids. Trimming cost V 0 bases and J 0 bases; bases outside gene matches: 5. The CDR3 protein is CASSVDIAGSSYNEQFF. In DNA form, the CDR3 reads TGTGCCAGCAGCGTAGACATAGCGGGAAGCTCCTACAATGAGCAGTTCTTC.

The chain has TRBV20-1 and TRBJ1-3, with 7 positions matching TRBD1. Germline V CDR1 and CDR2: DFQATT, SNEGSKA (reference sequence). The CDR3 runs to 16 residues. With 3 bases clipped from V and 4 bases from J, the junction kept 12 bases outside the gene matches. The CDR3 sequence: CSASNRGPSRGNTIYF. The CDR3 region has the DNA TGCAGTGCTAGTAACAGGGGCCCTTCGAGAGGAAACACCATATATTTT.

The chain employs TRBV27 and TRBJ1-5; 8 nucleotides line up with TRBD1. Germline CDR1 MNHEY, CDR2 SMNVEV (reference sequence). V lost 4 bases to trimming and J lost 5 bases; unmatched junction nucleotides: 7. CDR3 length: 15 amino acids. The CDR3 coding sequence is TGTGCCAGCAGTTCCCGGGACAGGAACTATCAGCCCCAGCATTTT. Amino acid sequence: CASSSRDRNYQPQHF.

The chain carries TRBV3-1 (or the pseudogene TRBV3-2) and TRBJ2-1; TRBD2 matches at 12 bases. The CDR3 is 16 residues long. V was pared by 5 bases and J by 9 bases, with 11 bases of the junction left unmatched. Germline V gene data show CDR1 as LGHDT and CDR2 as YNNKEL (reference sequence). CDR3 amino acids: CASSSFLAGGPGEQFF. CDR3 in DNA: TGTGCCAGCAGCTCATTTCTAGCGGGAGGGCCGGGTGAGCAGTTCTTC.

This sequence joins TRBV5-1 and TRBJ2-2, with 9 bases that match TRBD1. The CDR3 is 15 amino acids. After removal of 3 bases from V and 6 bases from J, the junction contained 6 bases not matched to a gene. CDR1 and CDR2 (germline): SGHRS, YFSETQ. The CDR3 region is CASSSTGGTPGELFF. The CDR3 region has the DNA TGCGCCAGCAGCTCTACAGGGGGCACGCCCGGGGAGCTGTTTTTT.

V and J are TRBV28 and TRBJ1-5, with 8 positions matching TRBD1. This CDR3 is built from 17 residues. Unmatched junction bases numbered 11, after V lost 5 bases and J lost 2 bases. Germline V gives CDR1 MDHEN, CDR2 SYDVKM. The CDR3 region is CASSQPLDRAGNQPQHF. CDR3 DNA sequence: TGTGCCAGCAGTCAACCCTTGGACAGGGCTGGCAATCAGCCCCAGCATTTT.

The CDR3 sequence: CASSLGGGGPYNEQFF. CDR3 DNA: TGTGCCAGCAGCTTGGGAGGCGGGGGCCCCTACAATGAGCAGTTCTTC. V usage is TRBV7-2 and J usage is TRBJ2-1; TRBD2 is a possible D gene (7 bases). The ends were cut back, 3 bases at V and 2 bases at J, with 14 bases in the middle. The CDR3 is 16 amino acids. Germline assignment: CDR1 SGHTA and CDR2 FQGNSA.

The gene calls are TRBV28 and TRBJ2-6; D remains ambiguous. Germline assignment: CDR1 MDHEN and CDR2 SYDVKM. This CDR3 spans 12 amino acids. Trimming shortened V by 6 bases and J by 4 bases, and 4 bases separated the two germline ends. CDR3 protein: CASRAGANVLTF. The CDR3 bases are TGTGCCAGCAGGGCCGGGGCCAACGTCCTGACTTTC. The variable domain in full, with the rest retrieved from reference TRBV28 and TRBJ2-6, is DVKVTQSSRYLVKRTGEKVFLECVQDMDHENMFWYRQDPGLGLRLIYFSYDVKMKEKGDIPEGYSVSREKKERFSLILESASTNQTSMYLCASRAGANVLTFGAGSRLTVL.

The chain couples TRBV10-1 to TRBJ2-4, with D possibly TRBD2 on 5 matching bases. This CDR3 spans 14 amino acids. Germline CDR1 WNHNN, CDR2 SYGVQD (reference sequence). V shed 2 bases and J shed 0 bases, with 5 bases lying between them. In nucleotides, the CDR3 is TGCGCCAGCAGTGAGGGGAGAGCCAAAAACATTCAGTACTTC. This codes for CASSEGRAKNIQYF.

The chain has TRBV12-2 and TRBJ2-3; the table's TRBD2 call for D was not verified on the DNA. TRBV12-2 is annotated as a pseudogene. This CDR3 is built from 16 residues. The CDR3 nucleotides read TGCGCAAGTCGCTTAGAGAGGCGCGGGTTGGTTGATACGCAGTATTTT. This sequence encodes CASRLERRGLVDTQYF.